Here is one T cell receptor (beta chain) with its context. What it binds is unknown. The V gene's germline CDR1 is MDHEN and CDR2 SYDVKM. V gave up 1 base and J gave up 2 bases; unmatched junction bases: 5. This CDR3 region has 15 residues. The data derive from a study of cytomegalovirus exposure and HLA in healthy donors. The PCR used 60 Vbeta and 13 Jbeta primers. The method was immunoSEQ multiplex PCR; TCRdb's version includes in-frame clones alone and lacks a portion of them. The sample totals more than 45,000 clones; its top ten clones hold roughly an eighth. Study-wide results and caveats: The HLA-A and HLA-B alleles of most subjects were reportedly predicted accurately from TCR beta sequences.

V gene TRBV28 combines with J gene TRBJ2-7, with TRBD1 identical over 7 bases. Source material: PBMCs. This receptor was identified in a woman aged 55-70 years in good health and CMV-seropositive. DNA of the CDR3: TGTGCCAGCAGTTTATCCCCGGACAGGCCCTACGAGCAGTACTTC. It is translated as CASSLSPDRPYEQYF.